This T cell receptor (beta chain) was recovered during a study of identical twins. Each CDR3 protein is one row after TCRdb ran MiXCR on the 5' RACE reads. The sample records hundreds of thousands of distinct CDR3 sequences, roughly 6% being singletons. Trimming removed 6 bases at V and 4 bases at J, with 16 bases between. CDR3 length: 15 amino acids. Sequenced sample: naive T cells sorted from blood. The V and J genes are TRBV12-3 or TRBV12-4 and TRBJ1-3, with D unresolved. The source of this sequence is a man aged 18 to 30 in good health. CDR3 nucleotides: TGTGCCAGCAGCGTTAGAAGGAATTCGGGAAACACCATATATTTT. It is translated as CASSVRRNSGNTIYF.